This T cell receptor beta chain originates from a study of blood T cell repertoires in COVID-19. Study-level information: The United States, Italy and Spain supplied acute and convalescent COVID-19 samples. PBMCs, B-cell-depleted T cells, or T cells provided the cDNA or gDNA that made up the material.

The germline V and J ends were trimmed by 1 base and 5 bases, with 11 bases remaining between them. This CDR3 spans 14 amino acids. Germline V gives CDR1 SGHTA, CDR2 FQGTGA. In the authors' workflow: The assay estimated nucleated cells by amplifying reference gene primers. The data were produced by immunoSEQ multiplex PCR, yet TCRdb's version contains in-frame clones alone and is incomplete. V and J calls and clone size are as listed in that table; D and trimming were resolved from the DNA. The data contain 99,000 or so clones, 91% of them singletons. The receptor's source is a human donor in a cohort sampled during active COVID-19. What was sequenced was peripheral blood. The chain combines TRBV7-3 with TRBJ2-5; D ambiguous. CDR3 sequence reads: CASSLNPRPETQYF. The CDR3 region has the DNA TGTGCCAGCAGCTTAAACCCCAGGCCCGAGACCCAGTACTTC. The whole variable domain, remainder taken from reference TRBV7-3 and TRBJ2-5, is GAGVSQTPSNKVTEKGKYVELRCDPISGHTALYWYRQSLGQGPEFLIYFQGTGAADDSGLPNDRFFAVRPEGSVSTLKIQRTERGDSAVYLCASSLNPRPETQYFGPGTRLLVL.